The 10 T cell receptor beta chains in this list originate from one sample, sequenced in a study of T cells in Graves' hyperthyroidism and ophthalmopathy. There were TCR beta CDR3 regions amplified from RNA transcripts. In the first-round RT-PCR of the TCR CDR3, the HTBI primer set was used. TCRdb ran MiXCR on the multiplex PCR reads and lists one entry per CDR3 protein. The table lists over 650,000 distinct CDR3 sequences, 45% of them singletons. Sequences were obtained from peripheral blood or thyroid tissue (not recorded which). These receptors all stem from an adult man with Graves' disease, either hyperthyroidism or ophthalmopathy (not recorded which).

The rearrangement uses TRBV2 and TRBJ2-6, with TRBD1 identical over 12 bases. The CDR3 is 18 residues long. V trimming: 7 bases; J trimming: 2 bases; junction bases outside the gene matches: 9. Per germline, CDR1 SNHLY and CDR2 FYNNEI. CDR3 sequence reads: CASTPWGQGAPGANVLTF. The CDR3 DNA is TGTGCCAGCACCCCATGGGGACAGGGGGCCCCTGGGGCCAACGTCCTGACTTTC.

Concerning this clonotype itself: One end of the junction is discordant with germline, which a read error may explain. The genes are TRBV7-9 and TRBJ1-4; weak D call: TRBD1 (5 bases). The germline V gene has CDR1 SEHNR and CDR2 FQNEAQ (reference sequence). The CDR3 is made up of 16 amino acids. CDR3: CASSLARGRLNGKLFF. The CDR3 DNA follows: TGTGCCAGCAGCTTAGCGAGGGGCCGCCTTAATGGAAAACTGTTTTTT.

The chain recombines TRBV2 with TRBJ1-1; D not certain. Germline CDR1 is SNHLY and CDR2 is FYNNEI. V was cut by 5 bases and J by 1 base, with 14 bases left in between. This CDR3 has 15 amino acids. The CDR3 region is CASSRTIVRNTEAFF. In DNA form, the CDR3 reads TGTGCCAGCAGTCGCACCATCGTCCGGAACACTGAAGCTTTCTTT.

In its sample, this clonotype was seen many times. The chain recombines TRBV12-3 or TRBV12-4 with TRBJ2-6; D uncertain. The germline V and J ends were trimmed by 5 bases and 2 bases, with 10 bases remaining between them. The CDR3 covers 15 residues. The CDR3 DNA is TGTGCCAGCAGTCAGCGTACGACTGGGGCCAACGTCCTGACTTTC. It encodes CASSQRTTGANVLTF.

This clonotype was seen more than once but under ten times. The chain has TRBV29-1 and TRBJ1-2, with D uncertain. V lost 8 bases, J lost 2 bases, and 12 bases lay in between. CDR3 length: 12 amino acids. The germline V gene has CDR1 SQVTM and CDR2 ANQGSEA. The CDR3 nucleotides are TGCAGCTTGGATGGCAGCAACTATGGCTACACCTTC. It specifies CSLDGSNYGYTF.

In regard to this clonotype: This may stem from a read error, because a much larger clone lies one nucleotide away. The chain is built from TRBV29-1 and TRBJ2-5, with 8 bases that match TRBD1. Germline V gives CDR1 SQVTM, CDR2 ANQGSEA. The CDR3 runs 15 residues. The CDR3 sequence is CSAEWRQGAGETQYF. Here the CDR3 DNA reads TGCAGCGCTGAATGGCGTCAGGGGGCTGGAGAGACCCAGTACTTC.

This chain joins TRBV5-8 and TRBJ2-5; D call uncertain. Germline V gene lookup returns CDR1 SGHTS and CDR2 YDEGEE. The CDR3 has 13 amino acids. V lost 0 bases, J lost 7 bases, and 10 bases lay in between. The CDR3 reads CASSLDALGTQYF. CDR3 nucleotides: TGTGCCAGCAGCTTGGACGCCCTGGGGACCCAGTACTTC.

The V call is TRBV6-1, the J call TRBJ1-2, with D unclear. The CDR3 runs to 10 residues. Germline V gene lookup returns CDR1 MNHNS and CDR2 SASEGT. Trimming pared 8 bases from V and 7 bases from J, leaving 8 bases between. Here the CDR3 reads CASLGFGYTF. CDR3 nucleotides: TGTGCCAGCCTGGGGTTTGGCTACACCTTC.

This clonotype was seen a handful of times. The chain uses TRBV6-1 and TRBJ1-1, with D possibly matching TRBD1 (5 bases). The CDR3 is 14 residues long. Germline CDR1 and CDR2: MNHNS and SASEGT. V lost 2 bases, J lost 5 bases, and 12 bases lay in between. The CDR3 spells CASSEWGGRTEAFF. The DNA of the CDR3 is TGTGCCAGCAGTGAATGGGGCGGGAGGACTGAAGCTTTCTTT.

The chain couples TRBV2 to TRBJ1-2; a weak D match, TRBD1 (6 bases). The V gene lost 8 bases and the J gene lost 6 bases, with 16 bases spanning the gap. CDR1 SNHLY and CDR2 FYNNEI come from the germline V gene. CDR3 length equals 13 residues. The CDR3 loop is CASAATGDDGYTF. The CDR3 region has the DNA TGTGCCAGCGCGGCGACAGGCGACGATGGCTACACCTTC.